These 31 T cell receptor beta chains were sequenced from one sample in a study of T cells in localized non-small cell lung cancer. Data came from immunoSEQ multiplex PCR; TCRdb stores just in-frame clones and leaves some out. The sample holds fewer than 20,000 clones, about 89% seen once. The material was peripheral blood mononuclear cells, obtained before any cancer treatment. These receptors were taken from a male donor aged 60 or over with stage II lung adenocarcinoma.

This clone has only a few counts. This chain uses TRBV19 with TRBJ1-5, with D possibly TRBD1 on 5 matching bases. V was cut by 1 base and J by 6 bases, with 7 bases left in between. Germline V gene lookup returns CDR1 LNHDA and CDR2 SQIVND (reference sequence). The CDR3 covers 13 residues. Here the CDR3 reads CASSIGGSQPQHF. The CDR3, as DNA: TGTGCCAGTAGTATAGGGGGCAGTCAGCCCCAGCATTTT. Looking up the rest from reference TRBV19 and TRBJ1-5 gives the full variable domain: DGGITQSPKYLFRKEGQNVTLSCEQNLNHDAMYWYRQDPGQGLRLIYYSQIVNDFQKGDIAEGYSVSREKKESFPLTVTSAQKNPTAFYLCASSIGGSQPQHFGDGTRLSIL.

In DNA, the CDR3 is TGCGCCAGCAGCCAAGGTCTAGCGGGATTGTACGAGCAGTACTTC. It encodes CASSQGLAGLYEQYF. J is TRBJ2-7 and V is TRBV4-3; TRBD2 matches at 9 bases. There are 15 residues in the CDR3. The germline CDR1 and CDR2 sequences are LGHNA and YSLEER. The V segment lost 1 base and the J segment 4 bases; nucleotides outside the gene matches: 5.

The chain joins TRBV18 to TRBJ2-1, with a possible D match to TRBD2 (7 bases). V gave up 2 bases and J gave up 8 bases, with 16 bases separating them. The CDR3 has 15 amino acids. In germline, CDR1 is KGHSH, CDR2 LQKENI. CDR3: CASSPDRRGGDEQFF. The CDR3 DNA reads as TGTGCCAGCTCACCAGATCGAAGGGGGGGAGATGAGCAGTTCTTC.

This chain links TRBV7-8 with TRBJ2-2; 7 bases agree with TRBD1. The CDR3 sequence is 14 residues long. Germline assignment: CDR1 SGHVS and CDR2 FQNEAQ. V lost 3 bases and J lost 4; bases outside the gene matches: 2. Here the CDR3 DNA reads TGTGCCAGCAGCTTTGACAGGGTCACCGGGGAGCTGTTTTTT. Translation: CASSFDRVTGELFF.

The chain uses TRBV5-1 and TRBJ2-7; no clear D gene. V lost 1 base, J lost 0 bases, and 8 bases lay in between. There are 14 residues in the CDR3. The germline gives CDR1 SGHRS, CDR2 YFSETQ. The CDR3 loop reads CASSLTAVSYEQYF. DNA of the CDR3: TGCGCCAGCAGCTTGACGGCAGTCTCCTACGAGCAGTACTTC.

This chain connects TRBV10-2 to TRBJ2-1, with TRBD2 identical over 11 bases. This CDR3 region has 13 residues. Per germline, CDR1 WSHSY and CDR2 SAAADI. With V trimmed by 8 bases and J by 12 bases, 9 bases remained unmatched. The CDR3 region is CASRLAGNSGQFF. In DNA form, the CDR3 reads TGCGCCAGCCGACTAGCGGGAAATTCGGGGCAGTTCTTC.

The chain recombines TRBV4-3 with TRBJ2-1, with TRBD2 matching over 9 bases. This CDR3 has 17 amino acids. Germline CDR1 reads LGHNA; CDR2 reads YSLEER. With 4 bases clipped from V and 2 bases from J, the junction kept 9 bases outside the gene matches. The CDR3 nucleotides are TGCGCCAGCAGCCGAACATCCGGGACTAGCACCTACAATGAGCAGTTCTTC. This translates into CASSRTSGTSTYNEQFF.

This rearrangement joins TRBV7-9 to TRBJ2-1, with D possibly TRBD1 on 6 matching bases. This CDR3 comprises 13 residues. V shed 10 bases and J shed 8 bases, with 18 bases lying between them. Germline CDR1 is SEHNR and CDR2 is FQNEAQ (reference sequence). The CDR3 DNA reads TGTGCCATGGACAGATCCTATTCCGATGAGCAGTTCTTC. Translating it yields CAMDRSYSDEQFF.

The rearrangement links TRBV30 to TRBJ2-3; 8 bases are shared with TRBD1. Germline V gene lookup returns CDR1 GTSNPN and CDR2 SVGIG (reference sequence). The CDR3 is made up of 14 amino acids. V was pared by 2 bases and J by 5 bases, with 6 bases of the junction left unmatched. DNA of the CDR3: TGTGCCTGGAGTACAGGGGGGTCCGAAGATACGCAGTATTTT. Residues: CAWSTGGSEDTQYF.

Worth noting for this clone: One junction end disagrees with the germline gene, perhaps due to a read error. The chain joins TRBV6-5 to TRBJ2-5, with 7 nucleotides matching TRBD1. Germline V gives CDR1 MNHEY, CDR2 SVGAGI. The CDR3 contains 13 residues. The CDR3 sequence: CASRRTGQEAQYF. The CDR3 nucleotides read TGTGCCAGCAGGAGGACAGGTCAAGAGGCCCAGTACTTC.

The chain employs TRBV6-1 and TRBJ1-5; 7 bases line up with TRBD1. The CDR3 has 15 amino acids. Germline CDR1 and CDR2: MNHNS and SASEGT. V gave up 7 bases and J gave up 2 bases; unmatched junction bases: 8. The CDR3 here is CASNPNTGGNQPQHF. The CDR3 nucleotides are TGTGCCAGCAACCCGAACACAGGGGGCAATCAGCCCCAGCATTTT.

The chain has TRBV5-6 and TRBJ2-1; 11 nucleotides line up with TRBD2. Germline CDR1 and CDR2: SGHDT and YYEEEE. Trimming at V came to 2 bases and at J to 6 bases, leaving 1 base not matched to a gene. This CDR3 has 14 amino acids. The CDR3 sequence: CASSFSGRVNEQFF. The CDR3 region has the DNA TGTGCCAGCAGCTTTAGCGGGAGGGTCAATGAGCAGTTCTTC.

The chain carries TRBV29-1 and TRBJ2-3, with 8 bases fitting TRBD1. CDR1 SQVTM and CDR2 ANQGSEA come from the germline V gene. Trimming cost V 7 bases and J 0 bases; bases outside gene matches: 6. The CDR3 is 14 amino acids. CDR3 nucleotide sequence: TGCAGCGGCCGGACAGGGATGAGCACAGATACGCAGTATTTT. Its protein is CSGRTGMSTDTQYF.

The chain joins TRBV9 to TRBJ2-2; D unclear. The CDR3 loop spans 15 amino acids. The V end lost 2 bases, the J end lost 0 bases, and 8 bases lay between the germline ends. Per the germline V gene, CDR1 is SGDLS and CDR2 is YYNGEE. As DNA, the CDR3 is TGTGCCAGCAGCGTCTTGGGCGCGAACACCGGGGAGCTGTTTTTT. Amino acid sequence: CASSVLGANTGELFF.

This rearrangement joins TRBV29-1 to TRBJ2-1; possible D gene TRBD2, 6 bases. V lost 2 bases and J lost 8, with 16 bases in between. The CDR3 length is 14 residues. Germline-derived CDR1 and CDR2 are SQVTM and ANQGSEA. The CDR3 spells CSVEKSQGGHEQFF. The CDR3 coding sequence is TGCAGCGTTGAAAAATCTCAGGGAGGCCATGAGCAGTTCTTC.

This clone was found a few times. This same CDR3 is encoded by further DNA sequences in the sample. The chain recombines TRBV19 with TRBJ1-1; D unresolved. V lost 5 bases and J 1 base, leaving 8 bases between the germline ends. Germline CDR1 and CDR2: LNHDA and SQIVND (reference sequence). CDR3 size: 13 residues. The CDR3 here is CASSAGRNTEAFF. The CDR3 DNA reads TGTGCCAGTAGTGCGGGGAGGAACACTGAAGCTTTCTTT.

V is TRBV28 and J is TRBJ1-4; a weak D match, TRBD1 (5 bases). CDR3 length: 19 amino acids. The V end was cut by 6 bases, the J end by 8 bases, with 31 bases between. CDR1 and CDR2 from the germline V gene are MDHEN and SYDVKM. DNA for the CDR3: TGTGCCAGCAGCGAATCCCCGGGACTTGGTGCGTTGGGTTTAGAAAAACTGTTTTTT. This gives the protein CASSESPGLGALGLEKLFF.

The chain recombines TRBV19 with TRBJ2-7; no clear D gene. The CDR3 has 16 residues. CDR1 is LNHDA and CDR2 is SQIVND in the germline V gene (reference sequence). Trimming stripped 8 bases from V and 3 bases from J, with 23 bases between. The DNA for the CDR3 is TGTGCCAGTTCCATCCTGGACGTTGGGATCCGCTACGAGCAGTACTTC. This encodes CASSILDVGIRYEQYF.

V usage is TRBV28 and J usage is TRBJ2-7; 8 bases are shared with TRBD1. CDR3 length equals 13 residues. Germline CDR1 and CDR2: MDHEN and SYDVKM. Trimming took 10 bases from V and 2 from J; bases not matched to a gene: 7. The CDR3 here is CATRTGYTYEQYF. CDR3 DNA: TGTGCCACTCGGACAGGGTATACCTACGAGCAGTACTTC. The full variable domain, rest sourced from reference TRBV28 and TRBJ2-7, is DVKVTQSSRYLVKRTGEKVFLECVQDMDHENMFWYRQDPGLGLRLIYFSYDVKMKEKGDIPEGYSVSREKKERFSLILESASTNQTSMYLCATRTGYTYEQYFGPGTRLTVT.

The chain combines TRBV28 with TRBJ1-6; no clear D. Per the germline V gene, CDR1 is MDHEN and CDR2 is SYDVKM. This CDR3 is 14 amino acids long. Trimming removed 3 bases from V and 7 bases from J, with 10 bases in between. As DNA, the CDR3 is TGTGCCAGCAGTTTGGGGATCCGCAATTCACCCCTCCACTTT. Residues: CASSLGIRNSPLHF.

V and J are TRBV2 and TRBJ2-2, with D unclear. The CDR3 loop spans 12 amino acids. Germline V gives CDR1 SNHLY, CDR2 FYNNEI. Trimming took 6 bases from V and 1 from J, leaving 3 bases between them. This chain's CDR3 is CASRVNTGELFF. CDR3 bases: TGTGCCAGCAGGGTGAACACCGGGGAGCTGTTTTTT.

This chain joins TRBV5-1 and TRBJ2-7, with D unclear. The germline CDR1 and CDR2 sequences are SGHRS and YFSETQ. The V end lost 0 bases, the J end lost 5 bases, and 6 bases lay between the germline ends. CDR3 length equals 12 residues. The CDR3 loop reads CASSLEAHEQYF. The CDR3, as DNA: TGCGCCAGCAGCTTGGAGGCCCACGAGCAGTACTTC. The complete variable domain, with remaining parts taken from reference TRBV5-1 and TRBJ2-7, reads KAGVTQTPRYLIKTRGQQVTLSCSPISGHRSVSWYQQTPGQGLQFLFEYFSETQRNKGNFPGRFSGRQFSNSRSEMNVSTLELGDSALYLCASSLEAHEQYFGPGTRLTVT.

V gene TRBV7-8 combines with J gene TRBJ2-1; TRBD1 matches 12 bases. There are 14 residues in the CDR3. V shed 4 bases and J 8 bases; nucleotides not matched to a gene: 3. The V gene's germline CDR1 is SGHVS and CDR2 FQNEAQ. CDR3 sequence reads: CASSWGQGADEQFF. Here the CDR3 DNA reads TGTGCCAGCAGCTGGGGACAGGGGGCTGATGAGCAGTTCTTC.

The V and J genes are TRBV6-1 and TRBJ1-5; TRBD1 aligns across 7 bases. The CDR3 totals 14 residues. Trimming removed 1 base from V and 7 bases from J; junction bases left unmatched: 4. CDR1 is MNHNS and CDR2 is SASEGT in the germline V gene. The CDR3 protein is CASSEGDSRQPQHF. CDR3 nucleotide sequence: TGTGCCAGCAGTGAAGGGGACAGCCGGCAGCCCCAGCATTTT.

This clone has just one count. The chain is built from TRBV5-1 and TRBJ2-2; weak D call: TRBD2 (5 bases). Trimming shortened V by 4 bases and J by 1 base, and 14 bases separated the two germline ends. The germline V gene encodes CDR1 SGHRS and CDR2 YFSETQ. The CDR3 is made up of 16 amino acids. CDR3 nucleotides: TGCGCCAGCAGCCTAGCTACCCCCGAGAACACCGGGGAGCTGTTTTTT. Its protein is CASSLATPENTGELFF. The full variable domain, in which reference TRBV5-1 and TRBJ2-2 provide the parts outside the CDR3, is KAGVTQTPRYLIKTRGQQVTLSCSPISGHRSVSWYQQTPGQGLQFLFEYFSETQRNKGNFPGRFSGRQFSNSRSEMNVSTLELGDSALYLCASSLATPENTGELFFGEGSRLTVL.

The chain combines TRBV5-1 with TRBJ2-2, with D possibly being TRBD2 (5 bases). V was clipped by 4 bases and J by 7 bases, with 17 bases between them. Germline V lookup: CDR1 SGHRS, CDR2 YFSETQ. The CDR3 extends over 15 amino acids. The CDR3 loop is CASSVPRDGIGELFF. Written as DNA, the CDR3 is TGCGCCAGCAGCGTCCCCCGGGATGGTATCGGGGAGCTGTTTTTT.

The gene calls are TRBV19 and TRBJ2-1, with TRBD2 identical over 7 bases. From germline, CDR1 is LNHDA and CDR2 SQIVND (reference sequence). Trimming at V came to 3 bases and at J to 4 bases, leaving 18 bases not matched to a gene. The CDR3 is 19 residues long. CDR3 protein: CASSIVLRRETPAYNEQFF. The CDR3, as DNA: TGTGCCAGTAGTATTGTCCTTCGGCGGGAGACGCCCGCTTACAATGAGCAGTTCTTC.

The chain is built from TRBV7-4 and TRBJ1-2; TRBD1 might be the D (5 bases). CDR3 length: 15 residues. V was clipped by 0 bases and J by 8 bases, with 16 bases between them. The germline V gene encodes CDR1 SGHVT and CDR2 SQSDAQ. The CDR3 reads CASSLARVTGSGYTF. The CDR3 region has the DNA TGTGCCAGCAGCTTAGCAAGGGTTACAGGTTCCGGCTACACCTTC.

J is TRBJ2-6 and V is TRBV5-1; a possible D gene is TRBD2 (5 bases). The V gene lost 0 bases and the J gene lost 5 bases, with 15 bases spanning the gap. Germline V gives CDR1 SGHRS, CDR2 YFSETQ. The CDR3 runs to 17 residues. The CDR3 nucleotides read TGCGCCAGCAGCTTGGGAGGGAGTCGGTATAGGGCCAACGTCCTGACTTTC. Protein: CASSLGGSRYRANVLTF.

The rearrangement links TRBV7-6 to TRBJ2-5, with 9 bases lining up with TRBD1. The CDR3 is 16 amino acids. V dropped 6 bases and J dropped 1; count of bases not matched to a gene: 9. Germline assignment: CDR1 SGHVS and CDR2 FNYEAQ. The chain's CDR3 is CASRFGQGPSQETQYF. The DNA of the CDR3 is TGTGCCAGCAGATTCGGACAGGGGCCTTCCCAAGAGACCCAGTACTTC.

The chain carries TRBV27 and TRBJ2-4, with D perhaps assigned TRBD1 or TRBD2 (5 bases each). V lost 5 bases, J lost 4 bases, and 18 bases lay in between. CDR3 length: 16 amino acids. The germline CDR1 and CDR2 sequences are MNHEY and SMNVEV (reference sequence). CDR3 sequence: CASSPSLGEGKNIQYF. CDR3 coding DNA: TGTGCCAGCAGTCCTTCCCTGGGGGAAGGAAAAAACATTCAGTACTTC.